This record looks at one T cell receptor (beta chain) sequence and its context. Its antigen remains unidentified. These data originate in a study of CD8 T cells in ankylosing spondylitis. Study findings and constraints: Within peripheral blood, clones linked to disease were CD8+ and relatively rare. Disease-linked clones were reportedly significantly enriched in matched ankylosing spondylitis synovial fluid. Seemingly distinctive of ankylosing spondylitis blood was a TCR beta motif formed by eight highly homologous variants.

Germline CDR1 and CDR2: SGHNT and YENEEA. V lost 6 bases and J 1 base, leaving 6 bases between the germline ends. The CDR3 is made up of 12 amino acids. TCRdb reprocessed the 5' RACE reads via MiXCR and lists one record per CDR3 protein. The repertoire includes over 200,000 distinct CDR3 sequences, about 17% of them detected once, and more than 40% sits in the top ten. V is TRBV11-3 and J is TRBJ1-1; no clear D gene. Sequencing input: blood, either unsorted or a sorted T cell fraction (not recorded which). This receptor was identified in a male donor with ankylosing spondylitis. CDR3 sequence: CASRQKNTEAFF. The CDR3 region has the DNA TGTGCCAGCAGACAGAAGAACACTGAAGCTTTCTTT. The whole variable domain, filled in from reference TRBV11-3 and TRBJ1-1, reads EAGVVQSPRYKIIEKKQPVAFWCNPISGHNTLYWYLQNLGQGPELLIRYENEEAVDDSQLPKDRFSAERLKGVDSTLKIQPAELGDSAVYLCASRQKNTEAFFGQGTRLTVV.